The 25 T cell receptor beta chains in this list originate from one sample, sequenced in a study of control samples from healthy donors and cancer patients. Sequencing was performed with immunoSEQ multiplex PCR; in TCRdb, only in-frame clones are kept and a portion is missing. The table has about 120,000 clones, more than 75% seen once. The sequencing input was blood. The source of these receptors is a man between 35 and 55 years old in good health.

The genes are TRBV6-2 or TRBV6-3 and TRBJ2-7, with 10 bases matching TRBD1. The V and J ends lost 5 bases and 6 bases, in that order; junction bases with no gene match: 7. Germline V gene sequence: CDR1 MNHEY, CDR2 SVGEGT. CDR3 size: 14 residues. This CDR3 reads CASSLSGTGVEQYF. CDR3 DNA sequence: TGTGCCAGCAGTCTGTCCGGGACAGGGGTCGAGCAGTACTTC.

This rearrangement joins TRBV6-6 to TRBJ1-2; 8 nucleotides agree with TRBD1. J lost 3 bases, V lost 5 bases, and 5 bases had no gene match. The germline CDR1 and CDR2 sequences are MNHNY and SVGAGI (reference sequence). The CDR3 extends over 14 amino acids. CDR3 in amino acids: CASSKTTGDYGYTF. CDR3 nucleotide sequence: TGTGCCAGCAGTAAGACGACAGGGGACTATGGCTACACCTTC.

The J gene is TRBJ1-4, the V gene TRBV5-4; possible D gene TRBD1, 5 bases. Trimming shortened V by 2 bases and J by 4 bases, and 12 bases separated the two germline ends. The germline CDR1 and CDR2 sequences are SGHNT and YYREEE (reference sequence). This CDR3 spans 15 amino acids. The CDR3 nucleotides are TGTGCCAGCAGCTTAGCTAGAGGGGTTAATGAAAAACTGTTTTTT. This translates into CASSLARGVNEKLFF.

Here the CDR3 reads CASSLGTGPLKFF. CDR3 DNA sequence: TGCGCCAGCAGCCTAGGGACAGGCCCCTTGAAGTTCTTC. This sequence joins TRBV4-1 and TRBJ2-1; 8 nucleotides align to TRBD1. The CDR3 runs to 13 residues. Unmatched junction bases numbered 10, after V lost 4 bases and J lost 14 bases. Looked up from germline, CDR1 is MGHRA and CDR2 is YSYEKL.

The chain is built from TRBV24-1 and TRBJ2-1; weak D call: TRBD2 (6 bases). CDR3 length equals 15 residues. V was trimmed by 12 bases and J by 5 bases, leaving 22 bases between them. CDR1 is KGHDR and CDR2 is SFDVKD in the germline V gene. This CDR3 reads CAVGGRPAGHNEQFF. CDR3 nucleotide sequence: TGTGCCGTAGGAGGGAGGCCCGCGGGACACAATGAGCAGTTCTTC.

The chain couples TRBV13 to TRBJ2-1, with TRBD1 as a possible D gene (7 bases). The germline V gene has CDR1 PRHDT and CDR2 FYEKMQ (reference sequence). The CDR3 loop spans 14 amino acids. Trimming removed 4 bases from V and 4 bases from J, with 11 bases in between. CDR3 bases: TGTGCCAGCAGCTGGGCAGGGGGGTACAATGAGCAGTTCTTC. Protein sequence: CASSWAGGYNEQFF.

This rearrangement joins TRBV23-1 to TRBJ2-1; 12 bases fit TRBD2. TRBV23-1 qualifies as an ORF whose function is uncertain. V lost 4 bases and J lost 5; bases outside the gene matches: 6. The CDR3 sequence is 16 residues long. The CDR3 sequence: CASSRLAGGPNNEQFF. The CDR3 DNA sequence: TGCGCCAGCAGTCGCCTAGCGGGGGGGCCTAACAATGAGCAGTTCTTC.

The J gene is TRBJ2-7, the V gene TRBV3-1 (or the pseudogene TRBV3-2), with D perhaps TRBD1 or TRBD2 (5 bases each). Germline loops: CDR1 LGHDT, CDR2 YNNKEL (reference sequence). CDR3 length: 16 amino acids. Trimming removed 5 bases from V and 0 bases from J, with 17 bases in between. This CDR3 reads CASSRRGTENSYEQYF. DNA of the CDR3: TGTGCCAGCAGCAGGAGAGGGACCGAAAACTCCTACGAGCAGTACTTC.

The chain carries TRBV3-1 (or the pseudogene TRBV3-2) and TRBJ1-6, with 7 bases lining up with TRBD1. The CDR3 consists of 16 residues. V lost 1 base, J lost 6 bases, and 6 bases stayed unmatched. Germline CDR1 and CDR2: LGHDT and YNNKEL (reference sequence). CDR3 nucleotides: TGTGCCAGCAGCCAAGGCTCGGGACAGCGTAATTCACCCCTCCACTTT. It yields the protein CASSQGSGQRNSPLHF.

The chain joins TRBV7-9 to TRBJ1-5; D perhaps matches TRBD1 (5 bases). The germline V gene encodes CDR1 SEHNR and CDR2 FQNEAQ (reference sequence). The CDR3 totals 12 residues. V gave up 1 base and J gave up 10 bases, with 8 bases separating them. CDR3 DNA sequence: TGTGCCAGCAGCTTAGAGGGGCTTCCCCAGCATTTT. The encoded protein is CASSLEGLPQHF. Supplemented by reference TRBV7-9 and TRBJ1-5, the full variable domain reads DTGVSQNPRHKITKRGQNVTFRCDPISEHNRLYWYRQTLGQGPEFLTYFQNEAQLEKSRLLSDRFSAERPKGSFSTLEIQRTEQGDSAMYLCASSLEGLPQHFGDGTRLSIL.

The V call is TRBV25-1, the J call TRBJ2-7, with D possibly being TRBD1 or TRBD2 (5 bases each). This CDR3 has 15 amino acids. V lost 11 bases and J 1 base, leaving 21 bases between the germline ends. CDR1 and CDR2 (germline): MGHDK, SYGVNS. CDR3 nucleotides: TGTGCCGCTCTGAGGGGCGCGGGTGATTCCTACGAGCAGTACTTC. Translated, it gives CAALRGAGDSYEQYF.

The rearrangement uses TRBV4-3 and TRBJ2-5; D gene uncertain. The germline V gene encodes CDR1 LGHNA and CDR2 YSLEER. V was pared by 0 bases and J by 0 bases, with 5 bases between. The CDR3 loop spans 14 amino acids. The CDR3 loop is CASSQERYQETQYF. In nucleotides, the CDR3 is TGCGCCAGCAGCCAAGAGCGGTACCAAGAGACCCAGTACTTC.

This chain's CDR3 is CASSEHRYSNQPQHF. CDR3 in DNA: TGTGCCAGCAGTGAACACAGATATAGCAATCAGCCCCAGCATTTT. J is TRBJ1-5 and V is TRBV2; D unresolved. The CDR3 has 15 residues. From germline, CDR1 is SNHLY and CDR2 FYNNEI. V was clipped by 2 bases and J by 0 bases, with 8 bases between them.

V is TRBV7-3 and J is TRBJ2-5, with D uncertain. V shed 2 bases and J shed 1 base, with 11 bases lying between them. Germline V CDR1 and CDR2: SGHTA, FQGTGA. This CDR3 contains 15 residues. The CDR3 DNA reads as TGTGCCAGCAGCTTACTAGGCGGCACCCAAGAGACCCAGTACTTC. Protein sequence: CASSLLGGTQETQYF.

J is TRBJ2-7 and V is TRBV3-1 (or the pseudogene TRBV3-2); TRBD2 matches 11 bases. There are 15 residues in the CDR3. After removal of 5 bases from V and 4 bases from J, the junction contained 7 bases not matched to a gene. From germline, CDR1 is LGHDT and CDR2 YNNKEL (reference sequence). In DNA form, the CDR3 reads TGTGCCAGCAGCACCCGGTCTAGCGGGGGGTACGAGCAGTACTTC. Translating gives CASSTRSSGGYEQYF.

The rearrangement uses TRBV15 and TRBJ1-2; no clear D gene. Germline CDR1 is LNHNV and CDR2 is YYDKDF (reference sequence). The ends were cut back, 0 bases at V and 7 bases at J, with 6 bases in the middle. There are 12 residues in the CDR3. Here the CDR3 DNA reads TGTGCCACCAGCAGAGATGTGACTGGCTACACCTTC. Protein: CATSRDVTGYTF.

The V call is TRBV15, the J call TRBJ1-2, with 7 bases that match TRBD1. There are 14 residues in the CDR3. V dropped 1 base and J dropped 7; count of bases not matched to a gene: 6. Germline CDR1 reads LNHNV; CDR2 reads YYDKDF (reference sequence). The CDR3 reads CATSRVDRVSGYTF. In nucleotides, the CDR3 is TGTGCCACCAGCAGAGTCGACAGGGTGAGTGGCTACACCTTC.

This rearrangement joins TRBV6-6 to TRBJ1-1; 11 positions agree with TRBD1. The V segment lost 8 bases and the J segment 4 bases; nucleotides outside the gene matches: 6. Germline loops: CDR1 MNHNY, CDR2 SVGAGI (reference sequence). The CDR3 consists of 14 residues. CDR3 in amino acids: CASQGTGGLTEAFF. CDR3 nucleotide sequence: TGTGCCAGCCAAGGGACAGGGGGACTCACTGAAGCTTTCTTT.

In its sample, this clone was seen once. The chain is built from TRBV15 and TRBJ1-6; 9 nucleotides match TRBD1. From germline, CDR1 is LNHNV and CDR2 YYDKDF (reference sequence). With V trimmed by 3 bases and J by 12 bases, 9 bases remained unmatched. The CDR3 consists of 15 residues. The CDR3 DNA reads TGTGCCACCAGCAGCCGGGACAGGGACACTCTACCCCTCCACTTT. Its translation is CATSSRDRDTLPLHF.

This chain links TRBV6-6 with TRBJ1-1; D unresolved. V lost 4 bases to trimming and J lost 0 bases, with 6 bases between them. Per germline, CDR1 MNHNY and CDR2 SVGAGI (reference sequence). The CDR3 is 13 residues long. CDR3 in DNA: TGTGCCAGCAGTTCCGTCATGAACACTGAAGCTTTCTTT. This translates into CASSSVMNTEAFF.

This sequence joins TRBV19 and TRBJ1-2; TRBD1 agrees at 9 bases. CDR1 and CDR2 from the germline V gene are LNHDA and SQIVND (reference sequence). After removal of 7 bases from V and 1 base from J, the junction contained 7 bases not matched to a gene. CDR3 length: 15 residues. The CDR3 nucleotides read TGTGCCAGTATCTCACAGGGGGCTGGTAACTATGGCTACACCTTC. Its translation: CASISQGAGNYGYTF.

The chain employs TRBV7-8 and TRBJ2-2; the D gene is possibly TRBD2 (5 bases). V was trimmed by 11 bases and J by 3 bases, leaving 10 bases between them. The CDR3 covers 12 residues. From germline, CDR1 is SGHVS and CDR2 FQNEAQ. CDR3 nucleotide sequence: TGTGCCTGCGGGTGGGACACCGGGGAGCTGTTTTTT. Translation gives CACGWDTGELFF.

This clone turned up a few times. The gene calls are TRBV7-9 and TRBJ2-7; D might be TRBD1 or TRBD2, each matching 5 bases. V lost 5 bases and J lost 4, with 12 bases in between. The CDR3 runs to 13 residues. Germline-derived CDR1 and CDR2 are SEHNR and FQNEAQ (reference sequence). The CDR3 DNA is TGTGCCAGCAGCCCCGGGGCAACATACGAGCAGTACTTC. It codes for CASSPGATYEQYF. The variable domain in full, completed from reference TRBV7-9 and TRBJ2-7, reads DTGVSQNPRHKITKRGQNVTFRCDPISEHNRLYWYRQTLGQGPEFLTYFQNEAQLEKSRLLSDRFSAERPKGSFSTLEIQRTEQGDSAMYLCASSPGATYEQYFGPGTRLTVT.

The chain employs TRBV30 and TRBJ1-1; the match to TRBD1 covers 9 bases. Germline values: CDR1 GTSNPN, CDR2 SVGIG (reference sequence). With 5 bases clipped from V and 4 bases from J, the junction kept 2 bases outside the gene matches. This CDR3 spans 12 amino acids. The CDR3 loop is CAWVQGATEAFF. In nucleotides, the CDR3 is TGTGCCTGGGTACAGGGGGCCACTGAAGCTTTCTTT.

V usage is TRBV29-1 and J usage is TRBJ2-7; TRBD1 matches 10 bases. V shed 4 bases, J shed 4 bases, and the junction held 4 bases outside the gene matches. The CDR3 spans 13 residues. Germline CDR1 reads SQVTM; CDR2 reads ANQGSEA. CDR3 bases: TGCAGCGTTGCGACAGGGGGCGCGTACGAGCAGTACTTC. Translating it yields CSVATGGAYEQYF.